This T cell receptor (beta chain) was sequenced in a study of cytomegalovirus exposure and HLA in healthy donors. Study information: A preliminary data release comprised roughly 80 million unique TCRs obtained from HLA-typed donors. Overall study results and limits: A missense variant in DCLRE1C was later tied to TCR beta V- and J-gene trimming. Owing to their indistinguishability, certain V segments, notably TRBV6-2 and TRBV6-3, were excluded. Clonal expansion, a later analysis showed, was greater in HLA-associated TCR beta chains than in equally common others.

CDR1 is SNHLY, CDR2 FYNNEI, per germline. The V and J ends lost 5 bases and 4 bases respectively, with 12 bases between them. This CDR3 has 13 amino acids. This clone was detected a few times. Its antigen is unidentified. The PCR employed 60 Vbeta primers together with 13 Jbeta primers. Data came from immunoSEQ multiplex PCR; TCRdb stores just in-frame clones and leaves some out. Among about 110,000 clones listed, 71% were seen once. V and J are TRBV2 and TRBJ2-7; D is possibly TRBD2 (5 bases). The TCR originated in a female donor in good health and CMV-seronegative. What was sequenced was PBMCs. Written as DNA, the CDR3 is TGTGCCAGCAGTCTAGGACTCGGGTACGAGCAGTACTTC. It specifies CASSLGLGYEQYF. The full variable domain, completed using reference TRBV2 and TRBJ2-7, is EPEVTQTPSHQVTQMGQEVILRCVPISNHLYFYWYRQILGQKVEFLVSFYNNEISEKSEIFDDQFSVERPDGSNFTLKIRSTKLEDSAMYFCASSLGLGYEQYFGPGTRLTVT.